This T cell receptor (beta chain) was sequenced during a study of resident and recirculating memory T cells in vitiligo. The V end lost 5 bases, the J end lost 9 bases, and 17 bases lay between the germline ends. Germline V gene lookup returns CDR1 MDHEN and CDR2 SYDVKM. This CDR3 comprises 14 residues. This clone has just one count. As yet, its antigen is unknown. Study-wide results and caveats: Sequences differed between biopsy sites and patients, suggesting private specificity. No single dominant TCR clone appeared; lesion clonality varied.

The assay was immunoSEQ multiplex PCR, and TCRdb's table has in-frame clones only and misses some. This sample has tens of thousands of clones; about 90% occur once, and the top ten carry approximately 4.7%. The rearrangement links TRBV28 to TRBJ1-5, with D perhaps TRBD1 (6 bases). The sequencing sample was made of blood. The receptor's source is a male donor with vitiligo. The CDR3: CASSLGGTPRPQHF. The CDR3 DNA follows: TGTGCCAGCAGTCTTGGGGGCACCCCTCGGCCCCAGCATTTT.